These T cell receptor beta chains were read from a single sample in a study of type 1 regulatory T cells. One entry per CDR3 protein, called by TCRdb with MiXCR from the reads. This table holds over 90,000 distinct CDR3 sequences, about a third found once. The source material was CD4+ T cells, either the whole sample or a sorted fraction (not recorded which). These receptors all stem from a human donor in good health. The CDR3 runs from the conserved cysteine through the conserved F or W. The D gene is left open where the match is weak. Only part of the rows carry a size: once, few, many, or a class if the clone is expanded.

v_call,d_call,clone_size,j_call,cdr3_aa,cdr3_nt
TRBV9,TRBD2,NA,TRBJ2-3,CASSVGLAGVEDTQYF,TGTGCCAGCAGCGTGGGACTAGCGGGAGTCGAAGATACGCAGTATTTT
TRBV20-1,NA,many,TRBJ1-2,CSARDLRTVYGYTF,TGCAGTGCTAGAGATCTTAGGACCGTTTATGGCTACACCTTC
TRBV5-1,TRBD2,NA,TRBJ2-5,CASSLREGKQYF,TGCGCCAGCAGCTTGAGGGAGGGTAAACAGTACTTC
TRBV6-6,TRBD2,few,TRBJ2-6,CASSPPSGMRSGANVLTF,TGTGCCAGCAGTCCTCCTAGCGGGATGAGATCCGGGGCCAACGTCCTGACTTTC
TRBV12-3/TRBV12-4,NA,NA,TRBJ2-1,CASSRAAYNEQFF,TGTGCCAGCAGTCGGGCGGCCTACAATGAGCAGTTCTTC
TRBV7-9,NA,NA,TRBJ1-2,CASSAPASDNYGYTF,TGTGCCAGCAGCGCACCGGCCAGCGATAACTATGGCTACACCTTC
TRBV7-8,NA,NA,TRBJ2-3,CASSLEARNTQYF,TGTGCCAGCAGCTTAGAAGCGCGGAATACGCAGTATTTT
TRBV29-1,NA,few,TRBJ2-1,CSVVRQDLFNEQFF,TGCAGCGTTGTTAGGCAGGATCTATTCAATGAGCAGTTCTTC
TRBV2,TRBD2,NA,TRBJ2-7,CASSDGGLAVSYEQYF,TGTGCCAGCAGTGATGGAGGACTAGCGGTTTCCTACGAGCAGTACTTC
TRBV30,NA,few,TRBJ1-5,CAWSGGREQPQHF,TGTGCCTGGAGTGGTGGGAGAGAACAGCCCCAGCATTTT
TRBV6-5,NA,few,TRBJ1-1,CASSYFGGMNTEAFF,TGTGCCAGCAGTTACTTTGGGGGCATGAACACTGAAGCTTTCTTT
TRBV7-2,TRBD2,NA,TRBJ2-1,CASSTGPSGAYNEQFF,TGTGCCAGCAGCACCGGACCTAGCGGAGCCTACAATGAGCAGTTCTTC
TRBV5-1,NA,NA,TRBJ1-2,CASSFEGYGYTF,TGCGCCAGCAGCTTTGAGGGATATGGCTACACCTTC
TRBV27,NA,NA,TRBJ1-4,CASSFRSGTPAEKLFF,TGTGCCAGCAGTTTCCGTTCCGGGACGCCGGCCGAAAAACTGTTTTTT
TRBV2,NA,many,TRBJ2-3,CASRQDTDTQYF,TGTGCCAGCAGGCAGGACACAGATACGCAGTATTTT
TRBV7-2,NA,few,TRBJ1-1,CASSLGAGLLNTEAFF,TGTGCCAGCAGCTTAGGAGCGGGGCTTTTGAACACTGAAGCTTTCTTT